A selection of T cell receptor beta chains follows, all from one sample in a study of cytomegalovirus exposure and HLA in healthy donors. The table came from immunoSEQ multiplex PCR; TCRdb's copy has only in-frame clones and leaves some out. The sample comprises 100,000 to 150,000 clones, roughly four fifths of which are singletons, and about 1.8% rests with the top ten. The sample taken for sequencing was PBMCs. These TCRs come from a man younger than 30 in good health and CMV-seronegative. CDR3s include the opening cysteine and the closing phenylalanine or tryptophan. The order of the fields is V gene, clone size, D gene, J gene, CDR3 DNA, CDR3 protein. The D gene is left open where the match is weak. Rows give clone size only sometimes, using once, few, many, or a class for an expanded clone.

TRBV19	-	-	TRBJ1-1	TGTGCCCCAGGGGTCGGGACTGAAGCTTTCTTT	CAPGVGTEAFF
TRBV6-1	few	-	TRBJ1-5	TGTGCCAGCAGTGTACAGGGATCTCAGCCCCAGCATTTT	CASSVQGSQPQHF
TRBV5-6	-	TRBD1	TRBJ1-1	TGTGCCAGCAGCTGGGTCCAGGGGGCGGACACTGAAGCTTTCTTT	CASSWVQGADTEAFF
TRBV14	-	-	TRBJ2-2	TGTGCCAGCAGCCAAGGGGGGGGCCGGAGCACCGGGGAGCTGTTTTTT	CASSQGGGRSTGELFF
TRBV19	-	-	TRBJ2-7	TGTGCCAGTAGCAAAGGGGGAGCTCTCTCCTACGAGCAGTACTTC	CASSKGGALSYEQYF
TRBV5-6	-	-	TRBJ1-6	TGTGCCAGCAGCTTGAGAACAGGACTACTACCCCTCCACTTT	CASSLRTGLLPLHF
TRBV6-5	-	-	TRBJ1-2	TGTGCCAGCAGTTCCCGCCGGGGAGGGAACTATGGCTACACCTTC	CASSSRRGGNYGYTF
TRBV10-3	-	-	TRBJ1-2	TGTGCCATCAGTGGAACGGGATCAGGTGGCTACACCTTC	CAISGTGSGGYTF
TRBV13	-	-	TRBJ1-1	TGTGCCAGCAGCTTAGAGTTACAGGGTAGCGAAGCTTTCTTT	CASSLELQGSEAFF
TRBV2	-	TRBD1	TRBJ1-5	TGTGCCAGTGCCCGGGACAGGGGCCAGGGCAATCAGCCCCAGCATTTT	CASARDRGQGNQPQHF
TRBV5-1	few	TRBD1	TRBJ2-7	TGCGCCAGCAGCTCTGCAGGGGGCGAGCAGTACTTC	CASSSAGGEQYF
TRBV2	-	-	TRBJ1-1	TGTGCCAGCACCCCCCGGGGTGACACTGAAGCTTTCTTT	CASTPRGDTEAFF
TRBV10-3	-	TRBD1	TRBJ1-2	TGTGCCATCAGTAAGGACAGGGAAGGCTATGGCTACACCTTC	CAISKDREGYGYTF
TRBV19	-	-	TRBJ1-6	TGTGCCAGTAGTATAAACCCCCGACTGTCACCCCTCCACTTT	CASSINPRLSPLHF
TRBV5-4	-	-	TRBJ1-2	TGTGCCAGCAGCTTGGACCGGGTGTCTGGCTACACCTTC	CASSLDRVSGYTF
TRBV7-9	once	TRBD1	TRBJ1-1	TGTGCCAGCAGCGCACAGGGGTATGAAGCTTTCTTT	CASSAQGYEAFF
TRBV6-5	-	-	TRBJ1-1	TGTGCCAGCAACACCCGAACAGGGAGGGGGACTGAAGCTTTCTTT	CASNTRTGRGTEAFF
TRBV4-1	-	-	TRBJ2-3	TGCGCCAGCAGCCACCCGCCAGGGAGGGGGGGCACAGATACGCAGTATTTT	CASSHPPGRGGTDTQYF
TRBV9	-	TRBD1	TRBJ2-1	TGTGCCAGCTCCCCCCAGGGGGTGAGCTCCTACAATGAGCAGTTCTTC	CASSPQGVSSYNEQFF
TRBV6-1	-	-	TRBJ2-7	TGTGCCAGCAGTGCGAGGACACTTTACGAGCAGTACTTC	CASSARTLYEQYF
TRBV27	-	-	TRBJ1-4	TGTGCCAGCCGTTTAGCGGGACGGACTAATGAAAAACTGTTTTTT	CASRLAGRTNEKLFF
TRBV29-1	-	TRBD2	TRBJ2-1	TGCAGCGTTGAGGGTCTAGCGGGGTTTTACAATGAGCAGTTCTTC	CSVEGLAGFYNEQFF
TRBV7-8	-	TRBD2	TRBJ2-1	TGTGCCAGCAGCTCTCCTTCGAGCGGGGAGTCCTACAATGAGCAGTTCTTC	CASSSPSSGESYNEQFF
TRBV19	-	TRBD2	TRBJ2-3	TGTGCCAGTAGTCATAGCGGGGGGGACACAGATACGCAGTATTTT	CASSHSGGDTDTQYF
TRBV6-1	-	TRBD1	TRBJ2-2	TGTGCCAGCCCAGGGGGCGACACCGGGGAGCTGTTTTTT	CASPGGDTGELFF
TRBV19	-	TRBD2	TRBJ2-7	TGTGCCAGTAGCCCCGGGACTAGCGGGGGGGCAGCTTACGAGCAGTACTTC	CASSPGTSGGAAYEQYF
TRBV13	few	TRBD1	TRBJ1-1	TGTGCCAGCAGCCGGCCAGGGGGCGAGGTGAACACTGAAGCTTTCTTT	CASSRPGGEVNTEAFF
TRBV7-8	-	-	TRBJ1-6	TGTGCCAGCAGCTCCGCCGGACAAGAGACGAATAGTCCCCACTTT	CASSSAGQETNSPHF
TRBV20-1	-	-	TRBJ2-3	TGCAGTGCTAGGGGGGGACGTACGCAGTATTTT	CSARGGRTQYF